This TCR beta chain was documented in a study of blood T cell repertoires in COVID-19. As for the study in general: The United States, Italy and Spain provided the acute and convalescent COVID-19 samples.

In the source study's methods: Amplification with reference gene primers provided the estimates of nucleated cell counts. Repertoires were generated with immunoSEQ multiplex PCR, while TCRdb's copy carries only in-frame clones and drops some. V, J and clone size were drawn from that table, and D and trimming were deduced from the DNA. The repertoire has fewer than 45,000 clones, about 90% of them found once; the top ten carry less than 30%. Trimming shortened V by 4 bases and J by 2 bases, and 12 bases separated the two germline ends. The CDR3 spans 15 residues. The germline V gene has CDR1 SGHDT and CDR2 YYEEEE.

The sample taken for sequencing was peripheral blood. The receptor comes from a man between 60 and 75 years old with active or convalescent COVID-19. This chain connects TRBV5-6 to TRBJ1-4; D uncertain. The CDR3 coding sequence is TGTGCCAGCAGCGTCCGGAGACCTACTAATGAAAAACTGTTTTTT. Amino acid sequence: CASSVRRPTNEKLFF.